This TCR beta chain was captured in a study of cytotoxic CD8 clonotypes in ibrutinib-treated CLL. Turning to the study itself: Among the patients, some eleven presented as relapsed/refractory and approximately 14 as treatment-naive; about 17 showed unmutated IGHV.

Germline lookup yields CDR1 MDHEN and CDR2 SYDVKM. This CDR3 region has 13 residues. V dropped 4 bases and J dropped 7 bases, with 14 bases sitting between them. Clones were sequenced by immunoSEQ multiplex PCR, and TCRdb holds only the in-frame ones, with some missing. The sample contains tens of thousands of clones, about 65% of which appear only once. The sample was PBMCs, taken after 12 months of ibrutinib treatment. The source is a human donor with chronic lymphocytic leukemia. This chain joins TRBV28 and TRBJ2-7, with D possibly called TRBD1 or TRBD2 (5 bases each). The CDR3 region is CASSSGDPSEQYF. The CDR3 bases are TGTGCCAGCAGTTCCGGGGACCCGAGTGAGCAGTACTTC.